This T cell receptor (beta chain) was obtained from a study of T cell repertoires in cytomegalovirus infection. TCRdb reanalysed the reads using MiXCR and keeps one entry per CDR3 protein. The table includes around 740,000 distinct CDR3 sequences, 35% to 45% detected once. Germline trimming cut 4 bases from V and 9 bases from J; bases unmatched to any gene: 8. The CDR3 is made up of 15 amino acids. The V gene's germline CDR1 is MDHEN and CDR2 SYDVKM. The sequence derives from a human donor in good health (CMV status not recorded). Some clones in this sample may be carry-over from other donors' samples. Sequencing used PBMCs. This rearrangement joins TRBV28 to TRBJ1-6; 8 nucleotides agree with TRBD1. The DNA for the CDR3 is TGTGCCAGCAGTTCTTCAGGGGGCTTCAGTTCACCCCTCCACTTT. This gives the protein CASSSSGGFSSPLHF.